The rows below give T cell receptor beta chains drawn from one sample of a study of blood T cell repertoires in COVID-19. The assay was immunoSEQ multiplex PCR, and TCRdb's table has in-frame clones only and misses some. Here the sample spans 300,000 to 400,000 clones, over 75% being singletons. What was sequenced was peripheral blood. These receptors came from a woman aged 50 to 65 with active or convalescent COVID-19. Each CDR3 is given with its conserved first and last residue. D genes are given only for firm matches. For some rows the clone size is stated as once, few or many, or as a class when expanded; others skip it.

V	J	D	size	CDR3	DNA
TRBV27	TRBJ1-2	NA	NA	CASSLSGTNLFGYTF	TGTGCCAGCAGTTTATCGGGGACTAATCTTTTTGGCTACACCTTC
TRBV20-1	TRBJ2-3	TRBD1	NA	CSASPGQGTDTQYF	TGCAGTGCTAGTCCGGGACAGGGCACAGATACGCAGTATTTT
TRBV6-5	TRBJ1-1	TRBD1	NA	CASSILTGWYTEAFF	TGTGCCAGCAGTATCCTGACAGGGTGGTACACTGAAGCTTTCTTT
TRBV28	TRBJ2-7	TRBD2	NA	CASSLLRTSGSGYEQYF	TGTGCCAGCAGTTTACTAAGGACTAGCGGGAGTGGTTACGAGCAGTACTTC
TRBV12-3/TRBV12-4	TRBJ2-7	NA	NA	CASSLQVNEQYF	TGTGCCAGCAGTCTACAGGTAAACGAGCAGTACTTC
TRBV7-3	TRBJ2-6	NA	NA	CASSLQGLHSGANVLTF	TGTGCCAGCAGCTTACAGGGACTCCACTCTGGGGCCAACGTCCTGACTTTC
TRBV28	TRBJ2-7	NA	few	CASNAGFYEQYF	TGTGCCAGCAACGCGGGGTTCTACGAGCAGTACTTC
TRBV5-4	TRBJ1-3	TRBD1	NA	CASSLSGQGFGNTIYF	TGTGCCAGCAGCCTCTCGGGACAGGGATTTGGAAACACCATATATTTT
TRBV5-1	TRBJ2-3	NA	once	CASTLRGGLADTQYF	TGCGCCAGCACTCTGAGGGGGGGCCTCGCAGATACGCAGTATTTT
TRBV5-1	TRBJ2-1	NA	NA	CASTTETTSSYNEQFF	TGCGCCAGCACCACCGAGACGACTAGCTCCTACAATGAGCAGTTCTTC
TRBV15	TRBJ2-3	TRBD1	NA	CATSRGTRGQGRDTQYF	TGTGCCACCAGCAGAGGAACGCGGGGACAGGGAAGGGATACGCAGTATTTT
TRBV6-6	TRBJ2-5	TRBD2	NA	CASSPGLAGASKAEETQYF	TGTGCCAGCAGTCCCGGACTAGCGGGAGCCTCCAAGGCGGAAGAGACCCAGTACTTC
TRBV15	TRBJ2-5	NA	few	CATSRDRETQYF	TGTGCCACCAGCAGAGATCGGGAGACCCAGTACTTC
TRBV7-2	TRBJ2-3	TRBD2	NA	CASSSGLAGTHSTDTQYF	TGTGCCAGCAGCTCCGGACTAGCGGGAACACACTCCACAGATACGCAGTATTTT
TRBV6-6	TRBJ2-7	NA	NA	CASSYTGQNYEQYF	TGTGCCAGCAGTTATACTGGGCAGAACTACGAGCAGTACTTC
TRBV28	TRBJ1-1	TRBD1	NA	CASSMIQGSGNTEAFF	TGTGCCAGCAGTATGATACAGGGGTCCGGGAACACTGAAGCTTTCTTT
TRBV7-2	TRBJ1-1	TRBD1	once	CASSRQGSTEAFF	TGTGCCAGCAGCCGACAGGGGAGCACTGAAGCTTTCTTT
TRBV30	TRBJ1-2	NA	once	CAWTGSRGYTF	TGTGCCTGGACAGGGTCTAGGGGCTACACCTTC
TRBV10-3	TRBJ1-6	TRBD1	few	CASRTGGNSPLHF	TGTGCCTCTCGGACAGGGGGGAATTCACCCCTCCACTTT
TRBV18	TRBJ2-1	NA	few	CASSPVPSEEQFF	TGTGCCAGCTCACCAGTCCCGTCGGAGGAGCAGTTCTTC
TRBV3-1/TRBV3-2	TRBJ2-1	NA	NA	CASSRDRYNEQFF	TGTGCCAGCAGCCGAGACAGGTACAATGAGCAGTTCTTC
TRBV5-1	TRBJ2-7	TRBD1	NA	CASSLRVGQGGEQYF	TGCGCCAGCAGCTTGAGGGTTGGACAGGGCGGCGAGCAGTACTTC
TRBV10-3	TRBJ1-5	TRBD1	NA	CAISADRGLRNQPQHF	TGTGCCATCAGTGCGGACAGGGGGCTTAGGAATCAGCCCCAGCATTTT
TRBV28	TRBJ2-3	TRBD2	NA	CASRRSTGGTDTQYF	TGTGCCAGCAGGAGGAGTACGGGGGGAACAGATACGCAGTATTTT
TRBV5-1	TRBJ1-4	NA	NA	CASSPWDFRGQLFF	TGCGCCAGCAGCCCCTGGGACTTTAGGGGTCAACTGTTTTTT
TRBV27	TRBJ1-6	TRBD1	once	CASSFSTGGNSPLHF	TGTGCCAGCAGTTTCTCTACAGGGGGAAATTCACCCCTCCACTTT
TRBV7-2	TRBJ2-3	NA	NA	CASSSRGPGTDTQYF	TGTGCCAGCAGCTCCCGTGGCCCAGGTACAGATACGCAGTATTTT
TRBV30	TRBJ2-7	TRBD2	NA	CAWKRGAYEQYF	TGTGCCTGGAAGCGGGGGGCCTACGAGCAGTACTTC
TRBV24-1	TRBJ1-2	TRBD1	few	CATSEDRVSGYTF	TGTGCCACCAGTGAGGACAGGGTTAGTGGCTACACCTTC
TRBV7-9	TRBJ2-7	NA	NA	CASSPRGWGRSEQYF	TGTGCCAGCAGCCCCCGGGGTTGGGGGCGGAGCGAGCAGTACTTC
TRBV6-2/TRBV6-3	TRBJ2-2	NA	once	CASSWGLPRRSGELFF	TGTGCCAGCAGCTGGGGACTCCCTCGGCGATCCGGGGAGCTGTTTTTT
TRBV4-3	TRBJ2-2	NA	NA	CASSQSRGSGELFF	TGCGCCAGCAGCCAATCTAGGGGGTCCGGGGAGCTGTTTTTT
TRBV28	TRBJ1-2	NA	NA	CASSSHGLNGYTF	TGTGCCAGCAGCTCCCACGGACTTAATGGCTACACCTTC
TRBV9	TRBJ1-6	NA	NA	CASSVEDPTGTYNSPLHF	TGTGCCAGCAGCGTAGAAGATCCCACAGGGACCTATAATTCACCCCTCCACTTT
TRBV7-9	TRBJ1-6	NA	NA	CASSLGGLDNSPLHF	TGTGCCAGCAGCTTAGGAGGCCTCGATAATTCACCCCTCCACTTT
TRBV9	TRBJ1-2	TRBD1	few	CASSVGPGGVYGYTF	TGTGCCAGCAGCGTAGGTCCAGGGGGAGTCTATGGCTACACCTTC
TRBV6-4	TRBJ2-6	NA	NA	CASSASHSGANVLTF	TGTGCCAGCAGTGCCTCACATTCTGGGGCCAACGTCCTGACTTTC
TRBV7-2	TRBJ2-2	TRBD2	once	CASSYGLAGELFF	TGTGCCAGCAGCTATGGACTAGCCGGGGAGCTGTTTTTT
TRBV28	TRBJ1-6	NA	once	CASRPATGNNSPLHF	TGTGCCAGCAGGCCCGCCACAGGGAATAATTCACCCCTCCACTTT
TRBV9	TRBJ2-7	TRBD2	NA	CASSRGLAETYEQYF	TGTGCCAGCAGCAGAGGACTAGCGGAAACTTACGAGCAGTACTTC
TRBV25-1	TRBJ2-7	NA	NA	CASSGGDRLTYEQYF	TGTGCCAGCAGTGGGGGGGACAGACTAACCTACGAGCAGTACTTC
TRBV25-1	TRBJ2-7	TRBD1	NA	CASALAGGFNEQYF	TGTGCCAGCGCGCTGGCAGGGGGCTTCAACGAGCAGTACTTC
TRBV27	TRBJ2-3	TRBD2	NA	CASRRSSGRTDTQYF	TGTGCCAGCAGACGCTCTAGCGGGAGGACAGATACGCAGTATTTT
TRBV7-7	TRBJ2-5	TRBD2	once	CASSPGFGGQETQYF	TGTGCTAGCAGTCCCGGGTTCGGGGGGCAAGAGACCCAGTACTTC
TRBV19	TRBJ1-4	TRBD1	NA	CASSAQGQPSATNEKLFF	TGTGCCAGTAGTGCCCAGGGACAGCCAAGCGCAACTAATGAAAAACTGTTTTTT
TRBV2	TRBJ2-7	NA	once	CASSRTPQIYEQYF	TGTGCCAGCAGCCGGACACCCCAGATTTACGAGCAGTACTTC
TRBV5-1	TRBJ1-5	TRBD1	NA	CASSLLGQANQPQHF	TGCGCCAGCAGCCTCCTCGGACAGGCCAATCAGCCCCAGCATTTT
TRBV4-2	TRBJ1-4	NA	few	CASSQERRPNEKLFF	TGTGCCAGCAGCCAAGAAAGGCGGCCTAATGAAAAACTGTTTTTT
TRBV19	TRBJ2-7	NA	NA	CASSRTAINSLYEQYF	TGTGCCAGTAGTCGGACAGCCATCAATTCCCTCTACGAGCAGTACTTC
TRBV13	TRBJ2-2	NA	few	CASSFGAGNTGELFF	TGTGCCAGCAGCTTTGGGGCAGGAAACACCGGGGAGCTGTTTTTT
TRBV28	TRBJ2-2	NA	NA	CASSLEFLAGELFF	TGTGCCAGCAGTTTAGAGTTTTTGGCCGGGGAGCTGTTTTTT
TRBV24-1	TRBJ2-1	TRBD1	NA	CATSGIGTGHEQFF	TGTGCCACCAGTGGGATAGGGACAGGCCATGAGCAGTTCTTC
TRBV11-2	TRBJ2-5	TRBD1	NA	CASADTGGPARTQYF	TGTGCCAGTGCCGACACAGGGGGACCGGCGAGGACCCAGTACTTC
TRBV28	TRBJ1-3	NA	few	CASSLWRTGNTIYF	TGTGCCAGCAGTTTATGGAGGACTGGAAACACCATATATTTT
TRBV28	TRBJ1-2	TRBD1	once	CASSFERTGGVVGYTF	TGTGCCAGCAGTTTCGAACGGACAGGGGGCGTAGTTGGCTACACCTTC